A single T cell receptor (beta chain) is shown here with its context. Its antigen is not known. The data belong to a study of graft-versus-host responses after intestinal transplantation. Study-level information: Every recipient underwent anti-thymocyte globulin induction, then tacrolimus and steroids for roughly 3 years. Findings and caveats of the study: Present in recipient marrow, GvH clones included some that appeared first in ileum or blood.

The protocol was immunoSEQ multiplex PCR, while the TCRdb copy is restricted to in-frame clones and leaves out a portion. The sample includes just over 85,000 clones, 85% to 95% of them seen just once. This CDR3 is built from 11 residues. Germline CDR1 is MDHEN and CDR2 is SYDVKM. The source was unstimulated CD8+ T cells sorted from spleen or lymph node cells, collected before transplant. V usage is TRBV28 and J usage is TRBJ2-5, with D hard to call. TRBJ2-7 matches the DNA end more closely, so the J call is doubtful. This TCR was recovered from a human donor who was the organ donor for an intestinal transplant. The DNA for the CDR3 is TGTGCCAGCAGTCCCCACTACGAGCAGTACTTC. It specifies CASSPHYEQYF.